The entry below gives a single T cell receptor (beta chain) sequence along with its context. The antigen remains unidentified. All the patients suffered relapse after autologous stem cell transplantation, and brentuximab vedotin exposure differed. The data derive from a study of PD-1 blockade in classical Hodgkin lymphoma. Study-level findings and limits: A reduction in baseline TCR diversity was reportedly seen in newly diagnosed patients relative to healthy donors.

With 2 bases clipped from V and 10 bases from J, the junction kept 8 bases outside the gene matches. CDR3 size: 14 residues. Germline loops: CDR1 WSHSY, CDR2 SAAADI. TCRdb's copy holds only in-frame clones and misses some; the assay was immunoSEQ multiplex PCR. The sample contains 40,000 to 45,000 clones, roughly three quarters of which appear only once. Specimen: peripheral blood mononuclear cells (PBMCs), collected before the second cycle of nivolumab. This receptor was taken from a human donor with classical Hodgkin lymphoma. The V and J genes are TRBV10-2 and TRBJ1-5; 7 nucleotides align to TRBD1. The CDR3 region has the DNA TGCGCCAGCAGTGAGCCAGGGGGTTTAAGACCCCAGCATTTT. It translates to CASSEPGGLRPQHF.